The 5 T cell receptor beta chains given below trace back to one sample, sequenced in a study of CD8 T cells in Susac syndrome. Random hexamers primed reverse transcription of about 0.45 to 1 ug RNA. TCRdb reprocessed the immunoSEQ multiplex PCR reads via MiXCR and lists one record per CDR3 protein. Here the sample spans 160,000 or so distinct CDR3 sequences, 95% to 96% being singletons. The sequencing sample was made of CD8+ T cells from PBMCs. The origin of the receptors is a human donor with multiple sclerosis.

This rearrangement joins TRBV12-5 to TRBJ2-7, with D tentatively TRBD2 (5 bases). V was cut by 0 bases and J by 6 bases, with 21 bases left in between. CDR1 and CDR2 from the germline V gene are LGHNT and FRNRAP. CDR3 length equals 17 residues. CDR3 sequence (DNA): TGTGCTAGTGGTTTGGTAAGCGGCCGGGCCAACCTGCGCGAGCAGTACGTC. Residues: CASGLVSGRANLREQYV.

CDR3 in amino acids: CASSPGQGPYYEQYV. In DNA form, the CDR3 reads TGTGCCAGCAGCCCGGGACAGGGGCCCTACTACGAGCAGTACGTC. The chain combines TRBV5-4 with TRBJ2-7, with 10 bases fitting TRBD1. The CDR3 runs to 15 residues. Germline CDR1 reads SGHNT; CDR2 reads YYREEE (reference sequence). V shed 4 bases and J 3 bases; nucleotides not matched to a gene: 7.

The rearrangement uses TRBV29-1 and TRBJ2-2; D may match TRBD1 or TRBD2 (6 bases each). V lost 3 bases to trimming and J lost 5 bases, with 16 bases between them. The germline gives CDR1 SQVTM, CDR2 ANQGSEA. This CDR3 has 15 residues. CDR3 residues: CSVDAGRGGTGELFF. In DNA, the CDR3 is TGCAGCGTTGATGCGGGCAGGGGAGGAACCGGGGAGCTGTTTTTT.

The chain recombines TRBV7-9 with TRBJ2-1; no definite D call. The CDR3 is 14 residues long. The V and J ends lost 4 bases and 7 bases respectively, with 14 bases between them. Germline-derived CDR1 and CDR2 are SEHNR and FQNEAQ (reference sequence). The CDR3 coding sequence is TGTGCCAGCAGCTACTGGACCGACGGAAATGAGCAGTTCTTC. Translating it yields CASSYWTDGNEQFF.

V is TRBV12-3 or TRBV12-4 and J is TRBJ2-5; D gene unclear. The CDR3 has 14 residues. V was clipped by 6 bases and J by 5 bases, with 16 bases between them. CDR3 coding DNA: TGTGCCAGCAGCCATAAAAAGGAGTCGGAGACCCAGTACTTC. Protein: CASSHKKESETQYF.